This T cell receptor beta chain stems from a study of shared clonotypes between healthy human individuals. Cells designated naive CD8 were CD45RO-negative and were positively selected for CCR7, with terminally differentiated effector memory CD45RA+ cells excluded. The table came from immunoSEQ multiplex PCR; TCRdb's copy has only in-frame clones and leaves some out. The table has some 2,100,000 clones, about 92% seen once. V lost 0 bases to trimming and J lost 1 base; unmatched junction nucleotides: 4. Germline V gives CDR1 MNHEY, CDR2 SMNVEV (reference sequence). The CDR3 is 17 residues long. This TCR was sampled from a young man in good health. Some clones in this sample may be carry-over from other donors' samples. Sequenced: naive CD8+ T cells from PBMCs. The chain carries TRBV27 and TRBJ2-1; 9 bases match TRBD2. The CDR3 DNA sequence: TGTGCCAGCAGTTTATCGCTAGCGGGACTGTCCTACAATGAGCAGTTCTTC. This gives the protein CASSLSLAGLSYNEQFF.